One and the same sample provided the 16 T cell receptor beta chains below, sequenced in a study of blood T cell repertoires in COVID-19. Using immunoSEQ multiplex PCR, the repertoire was profiled, and TCRdb retains in-frame clones only, with some absent. In the table there are about 140,000 clones, approximately 89% of which are singletons. Input material: peripheral blood. The receptors were gathered from a man between 60 and 70 years old with active or convalescent COVID-19.

The chain has TRBV3-1 (or the pseudogene TRBV3-2) and TRBJ2-5; maybe TRBD2 (6 bases). V lost 3 bases to trimming and J lost 5 bases, with 10 bases between them. Germline V gives CDR1 LGHDT, CDR2 YNNKEL (reference sequence). CDR3 length: 13 residues. CDR3 bases: TGTGCCAGCAGCCACCTAGGAGGGGAGACCCAGTACTTC. It yields the protein CASSHLGGETQYF.

V usage is TRBV6-5 and J usage is TRBJ2-3, with 9 bases matching TRBD1. The trim removed 6 bases at V and 4 bases at J, leaving 5 bases unmatched. This CDR3 is built from 14 residues. Germline CDR1 reads MNHEY; CDR2 reads SVGAGI. CDR3 sequence reads: CASRRTGESDTQYF. The CDR3 DNA sequence: TGTGCCAGCAGGCGGACAGGGGAGTCAGATACGCAGTATTTT.

The chain carries TRBV5-1 and TRBJ2-3, with D possibly TRBD2 on 6 matching bases. Germline loops: CDR1 SGHRS, CDR2 YFSETQ. The CDR3 is made up of 17 amino acids. V shed 1 base and J shed 2 bases, with 17 bases lying between them. CDR3 in DNA: TGCGCCAGCAGCTTGAGCCGGAGCCTAGCGCCCACAGATACGCAGTATTTT. Protein product: CASSLSRSLAPTDTQYF.

The J gene is TRBJ2-3, the V gene TRBV7-2, with 10 bases matching TRBD1. In germline, CDR1 is SGHTA, CDR2 FQGNSA. CDR3 length: 14 residues. J was trimmed by 10 bases and V by 6 bases; bases with no gene match: 10. CDR3 region: CASRTGTGVLAQYF. The CDR3 nucleotides read TGTGCCAGCAGAACCGGGACAGGGGTTTTGGCGCAGTATTTT. Drawing the rest from reference TRBV7-2 and TRBJ2-3, the complete variable domain is GAGVSQSPSNKVTEKGKDVELRCDPISGHTALYWYRQSLGQGLEFLIYFQGNSAPDKSGLPSDRFSAERTGGSVSTLTIQRTQQEDSAVYLCASRTGTGVLAQYFGPGTRLTVL.

V gene TRBV9 combines with J gene TRBJ1-3, with no clear D. V was clipped by 4 bases and J by 0 bases, with 8 bases between them. The germline gives CDR1 SGDLS, CDR2 YYNGEE. CDR3 size: 14 residues. The CDR3 region is CASSPHYSGNTIYF. Here the CDR3 DNA reads TGTGCCAGCAGCCCCCACTACTCTGGAAACACCATATATTTT.

The rearrangement joins TRBV20-1 to TRBJ2-3; a possible D gene is TRBD1 (5 bases). Trimming stripped 3 bases from V and 12 bases from J, with 10 bases between. Germline V gene lookup returns CDR1 DFQATT and CDR2 SNEGSKA (reference sequence). CDR3 length: 10 amino acids. Here the CDR3 reads CSASSGAQYF. In nucleotides, the CDR3 is TGCAGTGCTAGCAGTGGGGCCCAGTATTTT.

The chain employs TRBV10-3 and TRBJ1-6; D call uncertain. The V gene's germline CDR1 is ENHRY and CDR2 SYGVKD. V shed 3 bases and J shed 9 bases, with 15 bases lying between them. The CDR3 length is 15 residues. CDR3 nucleotides: TGTGCCATCAGTGATTCCCCCCAATCGAGTTCACCCCTCCACTTT. Translation gives CAISDSPQSSSPLHF.

In this sample, this clone turned up a few times. The chain has TRBV10-1 and TRBJ2-7, with TRBD2 matching 15 bases. V shed 3 bases, J shed 7 bases, and the junction held 7 bases outside the gene matches. Germline V gives CDR1 WNHNN, CDR2 SYGVQD (reference sequence). The CDR3 has 16 amino acids. DNA of the CDR3: TGCGCCAGCAGTGAAGGGACTAGCGGGAGGAGTAGAGAGCAGTACTTC. Encoded protein: CASSEGTSGRSREQYF.

The chain has TRBV20-1 and TRBJ1-1; D is possibly TRBD1 (5 bases). V was cut by 0 bases and J by 11 bases, with 10 bases left in between. The CDR3 covers 11 residues. Germline lookup yields CDR1 DFQATT and CDR2 SNEGSKA (reference sequence). Here the CDR3 reads CSARDGGWAFF. The DNA of the CDR3 is TGCAGTGCTAGAGATGGGGGGTGGGCTTTCTTT.

The rearrangement uses TRBV7-8 and TRBJ2-3, with 10 bases identical to TRBD2. CDR1 and CDR2 (germline): SGHVS, FQNEAQ. The CDR3 is made up of 18 amino acids. The V segment lost 5 bases and the J segment 4 bases; nucleotides outside the gene matches: 15. The CDR3 bases are TGTGCCAGCAGCGTTAGGACCCCATTAGCGGGAGGCCCAGATACGCAGTATTTT. Its protein is CASSVRTPLAGGPDTQYF.

The gene calls are TRBV19 and TRBJ2-1; 7 nucleotides agree with TRBD2. Looked up from germline, CDR1 is LNHDA and CDR2 is SQIVND (reference sequence). Germline trimming cut 3 bases from V and 10 bases from J; bases unmatched to any gene: 0. The CDR3 covers 11 residues. CDR3 sequence reads: CASSIGREQFF. CDR3 bases: TGTGCCAGTAGTATCGGGAGGGAGCAGTTCTTC. Based on the CDR3 plus reference TRBV19 and TRBJ2-1, the full variable domain is DGGITQSPKYLFRKEGQNVTLSCEQNLNHDAMYWYRQDPGQGLRLIYYSQIVNDFQKGDIAEGYSVSREKKESFPLTVTSAQKNPTAFYLCASSIGREQFFGPGTRLTVL.

The V call is TRBV19, the J call TRBJ2-1; TRBD1 agrees at 9 bases. CDR1 and CDR2 (germline): LNHDA, SQIVND (reference sequence). The J segment lost 9 bases and the V segment lost 6 bases, leaving 9 bases of the junction unmatched. The CDR3 spans 14 residues. The CDR3 DNA is TGTGCCAGTAGCGGCGGGGACAGGGTCGGTGAGCAGTTCTTC. As protein: CASSGGDRVGEQFF.

This clone was counted once. This chain joins TRBV6-6 and TRBJ1-5; D ambiguous. V gave up 0 bases and J gave up 0 bases, with 3 bases separating them. The CDR3 extends over 14 amino acids. The germline V gene has CDR1 MNHNY and CDR2 SVGAGI (reference sequence). CDR3 loop: CASSYSGSNQPQHF. CDR3 DNA: TGTGCCAGCAGTTACTCCGGTAGCAATCAGCCCCAGCATTTT.

The chain recombines TRBV7-9 with TRBJ2-7; 8 bases line up with TRBD1. Looked up from germline, CDR1 is SEHNR and CDR2 is FQNEAQ (reference sequence). This CDR3 contains 15 residues. The trim removed 5 bases at V and 1 base at J, leaving 7 bases unmatched. CDR3 DNA sequence: TGTGCCAGCAGCGCCCGGACAGGGCAGTCCTACGAGCAGTACTTC. It specifies CASSARTGQSYEQYF.

The rearrangement joins TRBV11-2 to TRBJ1-2, with 7 bases fitting TRBD1. This CDR3 is built from 15 residues. Germline-derived CDR1 and CDR2 are SGHAT and FQNNGV. Unmatched junction bases numbered 6, after V lost 3 bases and J lost 2 bases. CDR3 amino acids: CASSLGRGQNYGYTF. The CDR3 DNA is TGTGCCAGCAGCTTGGGTAGGGGGCAAAACTATGGCTACACCTTC.

CDR3 region: CATSELATEQFF. CDR3 nucleotides: TGTGCCACCAGTGAGTTAGCGACTGAGCAGTTCTTC. The V call is TRBV24-1, the J call TRBJ2-1, with a tentative D call TRBD2 (5 bases). CDR3 length: 12 amino acids. Germline V CDR1 and CDR2: KGHDR, SFDVKD. Trimming stripped 4 bases from V and 9 bases from J, with 9 bases between.